The 30 T cell receptor beta chains given below trace back to one sample, sequenced in a study of cytomegalovirus exposure and HLA in healthy donors. Profiled with immunoSEQ multiplex PCR; TCRdb holds only in-frame clones, not every one. Among roughly 330,000 clones listed, roughly 87% were seen once. The sample taken for sequencing was PBMCs. These receptor sequences come from a woman in her 30s in good health and CMV-seropositive.

The chain carries TRBV2 and TRBJ1-1; D not certain. The CDR3 has 13 amino acids. Germline CDR1 reads SNHLY; CDR2 reads FYNNEI. CDR3 bases: TGTGCGATTCAAACGGGCATGAACACTGAAGCTTTCTTT. Residues: CAIQTGMNTEAFF.

This clone has a single count. V and J are TRBV4-3 and TRBJ2-1; perhaps D is TRBD1 or TRBD2 (6 bases each). Germline V gives CDR1 LGHNA, CDR2 YSLEER. The V gene lost 0 bases and the J gene lost 3 bases, with 15 bases spanning the gap. This CDR3 has 17 residues. The CDR3: CASSQDRGGQVYNEQFF. The CDR3 region has the DNA TGCGCCAGCAGCCAAGATCGAGGGGGGCAGGTCTACAATGAGCAGTTCTTC.

The V gene is TRBV7-9, the J gene TRBJ1-2, with 9 bases fitting TRBD1. V trimming: 5 bases; J trimming: 4 bases; junction bases outside the gene matches: 14. This CDR3 region has 17 residues. Germline CDR1 SEHNR, CDR2 FQNEAQ (reference sequence). The CDR3, as DNA: TGTGCCAGCAGCCCAGTAGGCGGGACAGGGTTAATCTATGGCTACACCTTC. Protein product: CASSPVGGTGLIYGYTF.

The V and J genes are TRBV5-1 and TRBJ2-3; 10 nucleotides agree with TRBD2. Trimming removed 1 base from V and 3 bases from J; junction bases left unmatched: 11. The CDR3 sequence is 18 residues long. The V gene's germline CDR1 is SGHRS and CDR2 YFSETQ. CDR3 coding DNA: TGCGCCAGCAGCTTGAGTCTAGCGGGAGTCTCACGGACAGATACGCAGTATTTT. It encodes CASSLSLAGVSRTDTQYF.

This clone was seen once. The rearrangement uses TRBV4-3 and TRBJ2-1, with 8 positions matching TRBD2. Germline trimming cut 4 bases from V and 0 bases from J; bases unmatched to any gene: 5. This CDR3 has 16 amino acids. Looked up from germline, CDR1 is LGHNA and CDR2 is YSLEER. The CDR3 sequence is CASSPQRGYSYNEQFF. In nucleotides, the CDR3 is TGCGCCAGCAGCCCCCAGCGGGGGTACTCCTACAATGAGCAGTTCTTC.

The chain recombines TRBV29-1 with TRBJ2-3; 7 bases agree with TRBD1. CDR3 length equals 13 residues. J lost 2 bases, V lost 6 bases, and 5 bases had no gene match. Germline CDR1 is SQVTM and CDR2 is ANQGSEA. The CDR3 spells CSVKTGNTDTQYF. CDR3 in DNA: TGCAGCGTAAAGACAGGGAACACAGATACGCAGTATTTT.

The chain uses TRBV30 and TRBJ2-1, with no clear D. Germline CDR1 GTSNPN, CDR2 SVGIG (reference sequence). The CDR3 loop spans 10 amino acids. The V end lost 1 base, the J end lost 8 bases, and 3 bases lay between the germline ends. CDR3 amino acids: CAWSDDEQFF. The CDR3 DNA reads as TGTGCCTGGAGTGACGATGAGCAGTTCTTC. The complete variable domain, with remaining parts taken from reference TRBV30 and TRBJ2-1, reads SQTIHQWPATLVQPVGSPLSLECTVEGTSNPNLYWYRQAAGRGLQLLFYSVGIGQISSEVPQNLSASRPQDRQFILSSKKLLLSDSGFYLCAWSDDEQFFGPGTRLTVL.

The chain uses TRBV2 and TRBJ2-7, with 7 bases lining up with TRBD2. V was pared by 5 bases and J by 3 bases, with 25 bases of the junction left unmatched. The CDR3 has 20 amino acids. Germline values: CDR1 SNHLY, CDR2 FYNNEI. The CDR3 loop reads CASSTLPFFGGGSRVYEQYF. The CDR3, as DNA: TGTGCCAGCAGTACACTCCCTTTCTTTGGTGGCGGGAGCAGGGTCTACGAGCAGTACTTC.

This clone showed up many times. The chain recombines TRBV7-3 with TRBJ2-1; D possibly corresponds to TRBD1 (6 bases). Trimming removed 2 bases from V and 3 bases from J, with 23 bases in between. The CDR3 is made up of 19 amino acids. Germline CDR1 SGHTA, CDR2 FQGTGA. The CDR3 DNA follows: TGTGCCAGCAGCTTAGAAAGGATCCCAGGGGCCCCTCTCTACAATGAGCAGTTCTTC. This translates into CASSLERIPGAPLYNEQFF.

This clone has only a few counts. The chain recombines TRBV28 with TRBJ1-5; TRBD1 aligns across 8 bases. V was clipped by 3 bases and J by 0 bases; unmatched bases: 7. This CDR3 is 17 amino acids long. Germline V gene sequence: CDR1 MDHEN, CDR2 SYDVKM. This CDR3 is CASSFAGGLYSNQPQHF. The CDR3 DNA reads as TGTGCCAGCAGTTTCGCAGGGGGCTTGTATAGCAATCAGCCCCAGCATTTT.

The chain employs TRBV9 and TRBJ2-1; possibly TRBD2 for D (5 bases). The V end was cut by 0 bases, the J end by 8 bases, with 6 bases between. The CDR3 spans 12 residues. Germline assignment: CDR1 SGDLS and CDR2 YYNGEE. In nucleotides, the CDR3 is TGTGCCAGCAGCGTAGGAGGGCATGAGCAGTTCTTC. As protein: CASSVGGHEQFF. The complete variable domain, with remaining parts taken from reference TRBV9 and TRBJ2-1, reads DSGVTQTPKHLITATGQRVTLRCSPRSGDLSVYWYQQSLDQGLQFLIQYYNGEERAKGNILERFSAQQFPDLHSELNLSSLELGDSALYFCASSVGGHEQFFGPGTRLTVL.

V usage is TRBV6-5 and J usage is TRBJ2-7, with D unclear. Germline V CDR1 and CDR2: MNHEY, SVGAGI. The V gene lost 2 bases and the J gene lost 0 bases, with 11 bases spanning the gap. The CDR3 extends over 15 amino acids. CDR3 region: CASSYELGSSYEQYF. The CDR3 DNA follows: TGTGCCAGCAGTTACGAATTGGGAAGCTCCTACGAGCAGTACTTC.

V is TRBV4-2 and J is TRBJ2-2, with TRBD2 as a possible D gene (5 bases). This CDR3 is 16 amino acids long. Trimming left V 3 bases short and J 6 bases short, with 17 bases between. In germline, CDR1 is LGHNA, CDR2 YNFKEQ. This CDR3 is CASSHPGLSVAGELFF. DNA for the CDR3: TGTGCCAGCAGCCATCCTGGGCTTAGCGTTGCCGGGGAGCTGTTTTTT.

The V and J genes are TRBV28 and TRBJ1-2; maybe TRBD1 (6 bases). The germline V and J ends were trimmed by 6 bases and 4 bases, with 9 bases remaining between them. Germline assignment: CDR1 MDHEN and CDR2 SYDVKM. The CDR3 is 12 residues long. CDR3 sequence reads: CASSTGPYGYTF. CDR3 nucleotide sequence: TGTGCCAGCAGCACAGGGCCCTATGGCTACACCTTC.

In this sample, this clone turned up a few times. The chain employs TRBV5-6 and TRBJ2-5; perhaps TRBD2 as D (7 bases). There are 15 residues in the CDR3. Germline V CDR1 and CDR2: SGHDT, YYEEEE. Trimming shortened V by 2 bases and J by 0 bases, and 11 bases separated the two germline ends. CDR3 nucleotides: TGTGCCAGCAGCTTACAGGGAGGGTACCAAGAGACCCAGTACTTC. This translates into CASSLQGGYQETQYF.

V and J are TRBV27 and TRBJ2-7; a possible D gene is TRBD1 (5 bases). The CDR3 sequence is 12 residues long. Germline V lookup: CDR1 MNHEY, CDR2 SMNVEV (reference sequence). Between the trimmed V and J ends, which lost 5 bases and 13 bases, there was a span of 18 bases. The CDR3 nucleotides read TGTGCCAGCAGTCCCGGGCAGGGTCTGCCATACTTC. Amino acid sequence: CASSPGQGLPYF.

The J gene is TRBJ2-5, the V gene TRBV18, with D possibly TRBD1 on 5 matching bases. The V gene lost 3 bases and the J gene lost 2 bases, with 13 bases spanning the gap. Germline CDR1 reads KGHSH; CDR2 reads LQKENI. CDR3 length: 15 residues. The CDR3 bases are TGTGCCAGCTCACCCGGTGGGGCCATTCAAGAGACCCAGTACTTC. It translates to CASSPGGAIQETQYF.

The CDR3 is CASRLDSHSYNEQFF. The CDR3 nucleotides read TGTGCCAGCAGGCTGGACAGCCACTCCTACAATGAGCAGTTCTTC. This chain joins TRBV6-5 and TRBJ2-1; D may be TRBD1 (6 bases). CDR1 and CDR2 from the germline V gene are MNHEY and SVGAGI. The V end lost 6 bases, the J end lost 0 bases, and 12 bases lay between the germline ends. The CDR3 is 15 residues long.

The genes are TRBV14 and TRBJ2-2; D perhaps matches TRBD1 (6 bases). This CDR3 is 19 amino acids long. Trimming took 4 bases from V and 2 from J, leaving 23 bases between them. Germline V CDR1 and CDR2: SGHDN, FVKESK. The CDR3 bases are TGTGCCAGCAGCCTGAGCAGCCTACCCCGGGACACCAACACCGGGGAGCTGTTTTTT. Protein product: CASSLSSLPRDTNTGELFF.

This rearrangement joins TRBV28 to TRBJ1-3, with TRBD1 matching 9 bases. V shed 1 base, J shed 6 bases, and the junction held 7 bases outside the gene matches. The CDR3 spans 16 residues. Germline assignment: CDR1 MDHEN and CDR2 SYDVKM. The CDR3 region is CASSLSDRGFENTIYF. CDR3 in DNA: TGTGCCAGCAGTTTATCGGACAGGGGTTTTGAAAACACCATATATTTT.

J is TRBJ2-7 and V is TRBV30, with 7 bases identical to TRBD2. Germline V CDR1 and CDR2: GTSNPN, SVGIG (reference sequence). The CDR3 covers 13 residues. V dropped 1 base and J dropped 3; count of bases not matched to a gene: 3. CDR3 DNA sequence: TGTGCCTGGAGTGGTGCTAGCGGCTACGAGCAGTACTTC. Translating gives CAWSGASGYEQYF.

The CDR3 is CASGRGTGAGANVLTF. The CDR3, as DNA: TGTGCCAGCGGTCGTGGGACGGGGGCTGGGGCCAACGTCCTGACTTTC. The chain joins TRBV11-3 to TRBJ2-6; D may be TRBD2 (6 bases). Looked up from germline, CDR1 is SGHNT and CDR2 is YENEEA. There are 16 residues in the CDR3. V was clipped by 8 bases and J by 2 bases, with 16 bases between them.

The V gene is TRBV29-1, the J gene TRBJ2-6; 8 bases agree with TRBD1. The germline V gene encodes CDR1 SQVTM and CDR2 ANQGSEA. Losses at the gene ends were 1 base for V and 2 bases for J; bases not matched to a gene: 7. CDR3 length: 17 residues. The DNA of the CDR3 is TGCAGCGTTGAAGTCTTCCAGGGGGCGGCTGGGGCCAACGTCCTGACTTTC. It codes for CSVEVFQGAAGANVLTF.

The V call is TRBV10-3, the J call TRBJ2-1, with TRBD1 matching 9 bases. CDR1 is ENHRY, CDR2 SYGVKD, per germline. V gave up 7 bases and J gave up 0 bases; unmatched junction bases: 10. The CDR3 totals 17 residues. The DNA of the CDR3 is TGTGCCATCATGGGACAGGGTTTGGTGAGCTCCTACAATGAGCAGTTCTTC. As protein: CAIMGQGLVSSYNEQFF.

The chain employs TRBV28 and TRBJ2-7; 11 nucleotides match TRBD2. The germline V gene encodes CDR1 MDHEN and CDR2 SYDVKM. The CDR3 has 14 amino acids. The V segment lost 8 bases and the J segment 4 bases; nucleotides outside the gene matches: 7. This chain's CDR3 is CASETSGSGYEQYF. The CDR3 nucleotides read TGTGCCAGCGAAACTAGCGGGAGTGGGTACGAGCAGTACTTC.

The chain links TRBV4-3 to TRBJ1-2; the D gene is possibly TRBD1 (5 bases). CDR1 LGHNA and CDR2 YSLEER come from the germline V gene. The CDR3 loop spans 16 amino acids. Deletions cut 0 bases from V and 6 bases from J, with 17 bases between. The CDR3 loop reads CASSQEGQGIPNGYTF. CDR3 nucleotide sequence: TGCGCCAGCAGCCAAGAAGGCCAGGGTATTCCAAATGGCTACACCTTC.

The genes are TRBV19 and TRBJ1-5; unclear D gene. The CDR3 totals 15 residues. V shed 4 bases and J shed 0 bases, with 10 bases lying between them. The germline CDR1 and CDR2 sequences are LNHDA and SQIVND (reference sequence). The CDR3 DNA follows: TGTGCCAGTAGTAGTAGGGATTATAGCAATCAGCCCCAGCATTTT. This sequence encodes CASSSRDYSNQPQHF.

This rearrangement joins TRBV18 to TRBJ1-2; a weak D match, TRBD1 (5 bases). Germline CDR1 is KGHSH and CDR2 is LQKENI. V was clipped by 2 bases and J by 7 bases, with 14 bases between them. The CDR3 is 14 amino acids. The CDR3 region is CASSPGQGIGGYTF. The CDR3 DNA sequence: TGTGCCAGCTCACCAGGACAAGGGATTGGTGGCTACACCTTC.

The CDR3: CASSLVRVRGGVRDEQYF. As DNA, the CDR3 is TGTGCCAGCAGCTTAGTTAGAGTCAGGGGGGGAGTACGTGACGAGCAGTACTTC. The V and J genes are TRBV7-8 and TRBJ2-7, with D possibly being TRBD1 or TRBD2 (7 bases each). The CDR3 has 18 residues. Trimming cost V 1 base and J 5 bases, with 24 bases left between them. CDR1 SGHVS and CDR2 FQNEAQ come from the germline V gene.

The chain employs TRBV7-6 and TRBJ2-1, with a possible D match to TRBD1 (6 bases). Germline V gene lookup returns CDR1 SGHVS and CDR2 FNYEAQ. V gave up 1 base and J gave up 10 bases, with 17 bases separating them. CDR3 length: 15 amino acids. The CDR3, as DNA: TGTGCCAGCAGCTTAGGGCAAATCAGGGGTAGGGAGCAGTTCTTC. This codes for CASSLGQIRGREQFF.